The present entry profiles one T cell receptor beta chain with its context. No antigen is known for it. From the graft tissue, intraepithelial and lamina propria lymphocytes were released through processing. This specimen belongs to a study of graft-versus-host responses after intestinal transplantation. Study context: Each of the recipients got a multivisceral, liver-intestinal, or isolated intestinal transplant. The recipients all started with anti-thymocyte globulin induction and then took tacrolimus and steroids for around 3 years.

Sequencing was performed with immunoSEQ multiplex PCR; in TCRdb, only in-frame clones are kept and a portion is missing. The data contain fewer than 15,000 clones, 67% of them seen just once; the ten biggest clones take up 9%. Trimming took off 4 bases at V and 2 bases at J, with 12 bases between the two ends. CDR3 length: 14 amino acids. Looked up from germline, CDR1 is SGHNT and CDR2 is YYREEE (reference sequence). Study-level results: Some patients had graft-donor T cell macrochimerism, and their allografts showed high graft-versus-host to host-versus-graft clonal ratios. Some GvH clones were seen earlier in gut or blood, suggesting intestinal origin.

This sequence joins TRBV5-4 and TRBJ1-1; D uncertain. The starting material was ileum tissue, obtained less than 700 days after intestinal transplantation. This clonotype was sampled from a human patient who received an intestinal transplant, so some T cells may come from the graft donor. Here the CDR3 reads CASSAAGANTEAFF. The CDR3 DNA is TGTGCCAGCAGCGCGGCGGGAGCTAACACTGAAGCTTTCTTT.